This T cell receptor (beta chain) comes out of a study of blood T cell repertoires in COVID-19. CDR1 is KGHDR and CDR2 is SFDVKD in the germline V gene. The CDR3 contains 14 residues. Trimming took 7 bases from V and 0 from J, leaving 9 bases between them. Sequencing used immunoSEQ multiplex PCR; TCRdb keeps in-frame clones, though not all of them. Found here are 95,000 to 150,000 clones, about 80% of them singletons; the top ten hold roughly 12%. The source material was peripheral blood. This receptor was taken from a man in his sixties with acute or convalescent COVID-19. V and J are TRBV24-1 and TRBJ1-3; unclear D gene. In DNA form, the CDR3 reads TGTGCCACCAGCCGCAACTACTCTGGAAACACCATATATTTT. Its protein is CATSRNYSGNTIYF.